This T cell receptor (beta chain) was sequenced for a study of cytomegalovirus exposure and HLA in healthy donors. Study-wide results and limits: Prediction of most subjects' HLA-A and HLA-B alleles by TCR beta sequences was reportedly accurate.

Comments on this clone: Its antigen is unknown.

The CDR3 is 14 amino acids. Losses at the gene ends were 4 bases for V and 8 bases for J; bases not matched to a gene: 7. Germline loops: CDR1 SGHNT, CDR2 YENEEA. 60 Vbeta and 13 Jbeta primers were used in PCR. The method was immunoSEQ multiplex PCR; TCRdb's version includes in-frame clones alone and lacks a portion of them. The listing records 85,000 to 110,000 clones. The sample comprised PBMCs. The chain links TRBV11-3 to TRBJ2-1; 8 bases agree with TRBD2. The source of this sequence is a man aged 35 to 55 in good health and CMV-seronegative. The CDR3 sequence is CASSSAGTRDEQFF. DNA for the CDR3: TGTGCCAGCAGCTCGGCCGGGACTAGGGATGAGCAGTTCTTC.